The next 4 T cell receptor beta chains were all read from a single sample in a study of CXCR3-negative and CXCR3-positive naive CD8 T cells. Findings of the study overall: Higher TRB CDR3 hydrophobicity marked CXCR3-positive naive cells relative to CXCR3-negative naive cells.

No antigen has been identified for these receptors. Through 5' RACE with UMI labels, the TRB cDNA libraries were prepared. TCRdb reprocessed the 5' RACE reads and reports one entry per CDR3 protein, with no DNA. The specimen's table records some 47,000 distinct CDR3 sequences. Sequencing was carried out using naive CXCR3+ CD8+ T cells from blood. As to subset: CD45RO-CCR7+CD27+CD95- naive CD8+ T cells expressing CXCR3 (TNR3+). The source is a human donor in good health. Some clones in this sample may be carry-over from other donors' samples.

The V gene is TRBV27, the J gene TRBJ1-5; TCRdb's D gene call, TRBD1, goes unchecked for lack of DNA. The CDR3 spans 15 residues. Germline V gene sequence: CDR1 MNHEY, CDR2 SMNVEV (reference sequence). This chain's CDR3 is CASRNLTGSKQPQHF.

This chain joins TRBV29-1 and TRBJ2-3; the TRBD1 assignment by TCRdb is unverifiable without DNA. The CDR3 runs 13 residues. CDR1 and CDR2 from the germline V gene are SQVTM and ANQGSEA. This chain's CDR3 is CSGATGVDDTQYF.

The J gene is TRBJ2-5, the V gene TRBV23-1; TCRdb designates TRBD1, a call that cannot be tested without DNA. TRBV23-1 is an open reading frame, and its role is uncertain. The CDR3 has 18 residues. Here the CDR3 reads CARSSGRGRHLQQETQYF.

The chain carries TRBV2 and TRBJ2-5; absent DNA, TCRdb's TRBD2 call cannot be checked. This CDR3 contains 16 residues. Germline-derived CDR1 and CDR2 are SNHLY and FYNNEI. CDR3 region: CASSLPSGGLQETQYF.